The rows below give T cell receptor beta chains drawn from one sample of a study of blood T cell repertoires in COVID-19. TCRdb keeps only in-frame clones here, not all; method: immunoSEQ multiplex PCR. The sample holds 350,000 to 550,000 clones; 87% are singletons and the top ten take 1.5% to 2%. The material sequenced was PBMCs or T cells enriched from blood (not recorded which). All receptors come from a woman younger than 35 with acute COVID-19. Both conserved end residues are part of each CDR3.

v_gene,len,j_gene,CDR3aa
TRBV4-1,17,TRBJ1-3,CASSQRSRPGSGNTIYF
TRBV27,14,TRBJ1-6,CASSLGQGVSPLHF
TRBV27,16,TRBJ1-3,CASAPDRGVVGNTIYF
TRBV30,14,TRBJ1-4,CAWTDLVRGEKLFF
TRBV5-1,16,TRBJ2-1,CASSYPGDRVSNEQFF
TRBV5-6,12,TRBJ1-2,CASGLGDYGYTF
TRBV15,12,TRBJ1-5,CATSPTGAAQHF
TRBV5-6,13,TRBJ1-1,CASSLSRAAEAFF
TRBV29-1,13,TRBJ1-1,CSVSGTGGTEAFF
TRBV7-2,14,TRBJ2-7,CASSFDSQSYEQYF
TRBV6-2/TRBV6-3,13,TRBJ1-2,CASSYSSGVGYTF
TRBV7-2,14,TRBJ1-1,CASSSQGANTEAFF
TRBV19,18,TRBJ2-2,CASSITHYRGGNTGELFF
TRBV7-9,15,TRBJ2-7,CASSLVPGSGYEQYF
TRBV9,15,TRBJ2-3,CASSDRTGSTDTQYF
TRBV14,13,TRBJ1-6,CASSQTGNSPLHF
TRBV25-1,14,TRBJ2-5,CASSESDSKRTQYF
TRBV18,14,TRBJ1-4,CASSLRTPDEKLFF
TRBV16,15,TRBJ2-7,CASSQRAGASYEQYF